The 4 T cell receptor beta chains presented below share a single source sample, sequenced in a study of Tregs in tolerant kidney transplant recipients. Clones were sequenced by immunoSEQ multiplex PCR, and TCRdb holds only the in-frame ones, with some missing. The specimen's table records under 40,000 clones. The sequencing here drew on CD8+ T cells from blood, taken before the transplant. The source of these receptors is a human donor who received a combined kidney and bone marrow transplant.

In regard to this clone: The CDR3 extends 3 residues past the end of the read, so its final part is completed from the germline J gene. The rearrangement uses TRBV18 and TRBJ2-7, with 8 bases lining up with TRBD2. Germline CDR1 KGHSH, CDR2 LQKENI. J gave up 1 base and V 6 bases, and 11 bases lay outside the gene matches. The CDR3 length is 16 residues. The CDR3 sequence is CASSREREPTSYEQYF. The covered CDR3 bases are TGTGCCAGCTCGCGTGAGCGGGAGCCAACATCCTACGAG. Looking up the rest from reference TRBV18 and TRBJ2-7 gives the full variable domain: NAGVMQNPRHLVRRRGQEARLRCSPMKGHSHVYWYRQLPEEGLKFMVYLQKENIIDESGMPKERFSAEFPKEGPSILRIQQVVRGDSAAYFCASSREREPTSYEQYFGPGTRLTVT.

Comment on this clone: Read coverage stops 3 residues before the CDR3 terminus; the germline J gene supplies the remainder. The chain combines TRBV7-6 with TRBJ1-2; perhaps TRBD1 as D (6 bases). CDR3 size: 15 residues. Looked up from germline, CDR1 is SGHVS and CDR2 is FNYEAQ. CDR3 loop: CASSHALGARIGYTF. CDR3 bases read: TGTGCCAGCAGCCATGCGTTGGGGGCGCGTATCGGC.

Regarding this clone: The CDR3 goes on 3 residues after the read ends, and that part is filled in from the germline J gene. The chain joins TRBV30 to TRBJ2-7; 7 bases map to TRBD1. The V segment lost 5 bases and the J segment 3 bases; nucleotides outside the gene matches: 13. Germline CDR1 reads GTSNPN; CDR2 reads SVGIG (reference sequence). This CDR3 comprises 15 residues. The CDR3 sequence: CAWLRPGQMNYEQYF. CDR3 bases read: TGTGCCTGGCTTCGACCGGGACAGATGAACTACGAG.

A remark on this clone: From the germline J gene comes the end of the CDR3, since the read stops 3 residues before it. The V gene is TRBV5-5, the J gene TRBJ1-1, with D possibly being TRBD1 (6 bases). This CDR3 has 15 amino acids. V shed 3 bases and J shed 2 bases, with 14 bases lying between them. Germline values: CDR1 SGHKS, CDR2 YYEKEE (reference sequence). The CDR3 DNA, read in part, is TGTGCCAGCAGCTCATTACAGGGAATAAACACTGAA. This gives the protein CASSSLQGINTE. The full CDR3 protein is CASSSLQGINTEAFF.